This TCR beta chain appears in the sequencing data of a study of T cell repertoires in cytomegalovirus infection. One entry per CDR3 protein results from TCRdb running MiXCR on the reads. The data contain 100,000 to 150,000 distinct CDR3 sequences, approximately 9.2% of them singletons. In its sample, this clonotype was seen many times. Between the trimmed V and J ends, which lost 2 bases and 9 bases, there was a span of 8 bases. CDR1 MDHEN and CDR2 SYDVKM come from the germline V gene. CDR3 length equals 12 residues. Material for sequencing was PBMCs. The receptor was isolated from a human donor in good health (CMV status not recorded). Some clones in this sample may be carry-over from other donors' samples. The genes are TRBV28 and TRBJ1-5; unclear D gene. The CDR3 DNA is TGTGCCAGCAGTTTACCAACGGCGCCCCAGCATTTT. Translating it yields CASSLPTAPQHF.